This is a list of T cell receptor beta chains from one sample in a study of PD-1 blockade in classical Hodgkin lymphoma. Clones were read by immunoSEQ multiplex PCR, and TCRdb kept only the in-frame ones, dropping some. Here the sample spans roughly 20,000 clones, around 94% being singletons. The specimen was peripheral blood mononuclear cells (PBMCs). The receptors originated from a human donor with classical Hodgkin lymphoma. Each CDR3 is given with its conserved first and last residue. The D gene is left open where the match is weak. Expanded clones get a size class; other rows say once, few or many, or leave the size out.

>TRBV10-2|16|-|TRBJ1-1|-
TGCGCCAGCACCCAACGTTGGGGGGTAGATGGCACTGAAGCTTTCTTT
CASTQRWGVDGTEAFF
>TRBV30|13|TRBD2|TRBJ2-5|-
TGTGCCTTTAAGCGGGGGGGCCAAGAGACCCAGTACTTC
CAFKRGGQETQYF
>TRBV28|15|TRBD1|TRBJ1-2|-
TGTGCCAGCAGTTCCCCCGGGACAGGTGGCTATGGCTACACCTTC
CASSSPGTGGYGYTF
>TRBV4-3|18|-|TRBJ2-3|-
TGCGCCAGCAGCCAAGGTCTCATCACTGGAAAAAGCACAGATACGCAGTATTTT
CASSQGLITGKSTDTQYF
>TRBV4-2|16|TRBD2|TRBJ2-3|-
TGTGCCAGCAGCCCCTCAGCGGGGCTCGGTGGGGATACGCAGTATTTT
CASSPSAGLGGDTQYF
>TRBV6-5|14|-|TRBJ1-3|-
TGTGCCAGCTGGGACCGTTACTCTGGAAACACCATATATTTT
CASWDRYSGNTIYF
>TRBV27|15|-|TRBJ1-3|-
TGTGCCAGCAGTTTAGTGGGGGAGTCTGGAAACACCATATATTTT
CASSLVGESGNTIYF
>TRBV10-3|15|-|TRBJ1-1|-
TGTGCCATCAGTGAAGTGGGGAGGGGGAACACTGAAGCTTTCTTT
CAISEVGRGNTEAFF
>TRBV2|15|TRBD2|TRBJ2-3|-
TGTGCCAGCAGTGAAAGCGGGGGCTTCACAGATACGCAGTATTTT
CASSESGGFTDTQYF
>TRBV29-1|15|TRBD1|TRBJ2-5|once
TGCAGCGTCGAGAGATGGGACAGGGTTAGAGGGACCCAGTACTTC
CSVERWDRVRGTQYF
>TRBV20-1|11|-|TRBJ2-7|-
TGCAGTGCTAGGGGGGTGAGAGAGCAGTACTTC
CSARGVREQYF
>TRBV5-4|17|-|TRBJ2-1|once
TGTGCCAGCAGCTTGGGTGTACTGGGCGGGGCCTTCAATGAGCAGTTCTTC
CASSLGVLGGAFNEQFF
>TRBV10-2|12|-|TRBJ1-1|-
TGCGCCAGCAGTGAGGCTGGGGGTGAAGCTTTCTTT
CASSEAGGEAFF
>TRBV4-1|18|TRBD2|TRBJ2-1|-
TGCGCCAGCAGCCAGGGACTAGCGGGGCCTCTCCCCTACAATGAGCAGTTCTTC
CASSQGLAGPLPYNEQFF
>TRBV4-3|14|-|TRBJ1-1|-
TGCGCCAGCAGCCAAGAATGGGAGAACACTGAAGCTTTCTTT
CASSQEWENTEAFF